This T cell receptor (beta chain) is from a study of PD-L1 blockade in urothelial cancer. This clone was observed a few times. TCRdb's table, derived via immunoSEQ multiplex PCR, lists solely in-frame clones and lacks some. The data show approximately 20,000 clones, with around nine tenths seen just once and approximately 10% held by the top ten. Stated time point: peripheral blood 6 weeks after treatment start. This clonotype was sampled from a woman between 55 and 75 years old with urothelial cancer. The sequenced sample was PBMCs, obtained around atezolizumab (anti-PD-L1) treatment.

The CDR3 sequence: CASSDKYSNQPQHF. CDR3 sequence (DNA): TGTGCCAGCAGCGACAAGTATAGCAATCAGCCCCAGCATTTT. V and J are TRBV2 and TRBJ1-5; no firm D call. The germline gives CDR1 SNHLY, CDR2 FYNNEI. The V and J ends lost 6 bases and 0 bases respectively, with 9 bases between them. The CDR3 sequence is 14 residues long.